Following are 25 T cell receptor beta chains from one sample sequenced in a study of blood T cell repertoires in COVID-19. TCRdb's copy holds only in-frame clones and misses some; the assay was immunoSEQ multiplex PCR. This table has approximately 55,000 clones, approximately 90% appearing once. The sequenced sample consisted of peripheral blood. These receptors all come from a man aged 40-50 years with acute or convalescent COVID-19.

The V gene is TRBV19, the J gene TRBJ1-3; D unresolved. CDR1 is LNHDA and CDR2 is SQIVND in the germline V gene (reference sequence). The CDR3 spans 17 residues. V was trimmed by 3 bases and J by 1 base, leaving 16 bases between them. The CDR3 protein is CASSMLRDPGSGNTIYF. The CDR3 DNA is TGTGCCAGTAGTATGCTCCGGGATCCCGGTTCTGGAAACACCATATATTTT.

The CDR3 loop reads CASSQAPRGYNYGYTF. The CDR3 DNA reads TGCGCCAGCAGCCAAGCTCCCAGGGGATACAACTATGGCTACACCTTC. This chain connects TRBV4-3 to TRBJ1-2, with a possible D match to TRBD1 (6 bases). The CDR3 is 16 residues long. The V end lost 1 base, the J end lost 2 bases, and 14 bases lay between the germline ends. Germline lookup yields CDR1 LGHNA and CDR2 YSLEER.

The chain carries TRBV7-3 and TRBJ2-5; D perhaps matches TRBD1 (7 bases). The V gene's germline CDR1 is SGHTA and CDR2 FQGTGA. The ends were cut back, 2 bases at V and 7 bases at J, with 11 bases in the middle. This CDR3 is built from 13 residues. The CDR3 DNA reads TGTGCCAGCAGCTTAGGCCAGGGGGGGACCCAGTACTTC. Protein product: CASSLGQGGTQYF.

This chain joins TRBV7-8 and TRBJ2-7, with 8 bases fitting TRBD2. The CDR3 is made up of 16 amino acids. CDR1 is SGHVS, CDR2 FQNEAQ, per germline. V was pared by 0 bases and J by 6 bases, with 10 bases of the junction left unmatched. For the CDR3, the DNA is TGTGCCAGCAGCTTAGCCGAAGAGGGGACTAGAGGCGAGCAGTACTTC. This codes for CASSLAEEGTRGEQYF.

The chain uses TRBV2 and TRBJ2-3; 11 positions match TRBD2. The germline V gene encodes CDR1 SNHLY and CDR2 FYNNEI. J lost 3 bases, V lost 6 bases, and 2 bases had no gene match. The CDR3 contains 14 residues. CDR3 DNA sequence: TGTGCCAGCAGCGGGACTAGCGGAACAGATACGCAGTATTTT. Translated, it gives CASSGTSGTDTQYF.

In DNA, the CDR3 is TGTGCCAGCAGCCCCGGGGCTAGCGGCTCCCAAGAGACCCAGTACTTC. It translates to CASSPGASGSQETQYF. The rearrangement links TRBV7-3 to TRBJ2-5, with TRBD2 identical over 7 bases. CDR1 SGHTA and CDR2 FQGTGA come from the germline V gene. CDR3 length equals 16 residues. Trimming removed 5 bases from V and 1 base from J; junction bases left unmatched: 10. The full variable domain, with the rest looked up from reference TRBV7-3 and TRBJ2-5, is GAGVSQTPSNKVTEKGKYVELRCDPISGHTALYWYRQSLGQGPEFLIYFQGTGAADDSGLPNDRFFAVRPEGSVSTLKIQRTERGDSAVYLCASSPGASGSQETQYFGPGTRLLVL.

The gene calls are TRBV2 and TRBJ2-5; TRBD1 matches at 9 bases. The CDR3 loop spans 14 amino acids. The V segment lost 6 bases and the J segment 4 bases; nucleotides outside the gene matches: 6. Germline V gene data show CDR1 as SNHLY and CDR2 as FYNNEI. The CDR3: CASSLQGARETQYF. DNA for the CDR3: TGTGCCAGCAGCCTACAGGGGGCGCGAGAGACCCAGTACTTC.

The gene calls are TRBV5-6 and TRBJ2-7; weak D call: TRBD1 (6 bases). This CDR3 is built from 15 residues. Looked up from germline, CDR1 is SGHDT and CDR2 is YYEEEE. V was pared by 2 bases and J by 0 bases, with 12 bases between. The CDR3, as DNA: TGTGCCAGCAGCTTACGACAGGAGTCCTCCTACGAGCAGTACTTC. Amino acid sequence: CASSLRQESSYEQYF.

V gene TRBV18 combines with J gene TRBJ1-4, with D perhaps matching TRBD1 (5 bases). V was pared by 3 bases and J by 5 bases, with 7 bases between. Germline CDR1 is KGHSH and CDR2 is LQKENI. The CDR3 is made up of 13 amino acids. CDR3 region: CASSPRQNEKLFF. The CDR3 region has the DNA TGTGCCAGCTCACCGAGACAGAATGAAAAACTGTTTTTT.

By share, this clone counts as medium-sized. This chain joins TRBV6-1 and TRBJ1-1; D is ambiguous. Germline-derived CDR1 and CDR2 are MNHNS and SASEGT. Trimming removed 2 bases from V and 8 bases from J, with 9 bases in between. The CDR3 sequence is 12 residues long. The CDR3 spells CASSEWGDEAFF. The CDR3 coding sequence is TGTGCCAGCAGTGAATGGGGAGACGAAGCTTTCTTT.

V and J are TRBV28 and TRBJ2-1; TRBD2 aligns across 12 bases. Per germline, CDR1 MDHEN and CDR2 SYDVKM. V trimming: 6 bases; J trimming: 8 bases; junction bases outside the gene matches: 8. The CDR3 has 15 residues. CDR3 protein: CASSPGLAGRDEQFF. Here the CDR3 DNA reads TGTGCCAGCAGCCCTGGACTAGCGGGAAGGGATGAGCAGTTCTTC.

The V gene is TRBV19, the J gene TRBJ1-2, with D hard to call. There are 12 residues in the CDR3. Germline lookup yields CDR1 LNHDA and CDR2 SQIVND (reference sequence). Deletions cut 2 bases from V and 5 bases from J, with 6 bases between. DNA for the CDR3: TGTGCCAGTAGTATAAGCGGGTATGGCTACACCTTC. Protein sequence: CASSISGYGYTF.

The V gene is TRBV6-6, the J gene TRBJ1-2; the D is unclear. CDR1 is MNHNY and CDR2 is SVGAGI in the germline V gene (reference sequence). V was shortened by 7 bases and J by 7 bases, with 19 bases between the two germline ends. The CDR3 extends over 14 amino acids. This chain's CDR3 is CASTQTGFASGYTF. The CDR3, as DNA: TGTGCCAGCACCCAGACGGGGTTTGCGAGTGGCTACACCTTC.

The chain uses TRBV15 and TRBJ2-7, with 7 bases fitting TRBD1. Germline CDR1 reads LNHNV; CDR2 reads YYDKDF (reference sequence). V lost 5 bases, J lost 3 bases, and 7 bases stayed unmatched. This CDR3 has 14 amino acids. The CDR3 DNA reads TGTGCCACCAGCGTGGCAGGGGGTCGCTACGAGCAGTACTTC. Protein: CATSVAGGRYEQYF.

The CDR3 spells CASSETRTGESSSYEQYF. The CDR3 DNA is TGTGCCAGCAGTGAAACCAGGACAGGTGAATCCAGCTCCTACGAGCAGTACTTC. The rearrangement joins TRBV25-1 to TRBJ2-7; TRBD1 matches 7 bases. V lost 2 bases to trimming and J lost 0 bases; unmatched junction nucleotides: 13. CDR1 and CDR2 (germline): MGHDK, SYGVNS. This CDR3 comprises 18 residues.

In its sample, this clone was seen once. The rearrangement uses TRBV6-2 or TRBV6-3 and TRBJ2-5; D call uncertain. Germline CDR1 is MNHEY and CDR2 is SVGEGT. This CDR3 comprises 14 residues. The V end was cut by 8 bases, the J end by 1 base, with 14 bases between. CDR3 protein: CASGRVAGQETQYF. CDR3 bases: TGTGCCAGCGGCCGGGTGGCAGGCCAAGAGACCCAGTACTTC.

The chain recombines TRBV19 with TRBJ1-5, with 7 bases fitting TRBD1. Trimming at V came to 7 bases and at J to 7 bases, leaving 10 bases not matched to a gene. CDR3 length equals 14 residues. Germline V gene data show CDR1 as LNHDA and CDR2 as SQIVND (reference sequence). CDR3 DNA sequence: TGTGCCAGTAAGAGACAGGGCGTAGGACAGCCCCAGCATTTT. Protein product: CASKRQGVGQPQHF.

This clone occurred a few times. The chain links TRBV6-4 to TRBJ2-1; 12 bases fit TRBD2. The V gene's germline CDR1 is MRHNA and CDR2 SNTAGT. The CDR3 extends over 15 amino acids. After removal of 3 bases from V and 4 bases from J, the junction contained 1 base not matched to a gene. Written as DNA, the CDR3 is TGTGCCAGCAGTGAGACTAGCGGGAGTTACAATGAGCAGTTCTTC. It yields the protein CASSETSGSYNEQFF.

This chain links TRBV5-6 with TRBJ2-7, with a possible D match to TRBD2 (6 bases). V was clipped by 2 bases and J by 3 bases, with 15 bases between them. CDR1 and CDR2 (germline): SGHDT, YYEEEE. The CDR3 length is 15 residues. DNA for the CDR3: TGTGCCAGCAGCTTTTTAAAGGGAGGTCTCTACGAGCAGTACTTC. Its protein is CASSFLKGGLYEQYF.

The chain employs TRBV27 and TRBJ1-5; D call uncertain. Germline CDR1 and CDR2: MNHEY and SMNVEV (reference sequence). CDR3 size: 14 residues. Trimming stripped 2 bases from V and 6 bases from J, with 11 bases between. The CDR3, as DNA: TGTGCCAGCAGTTTAGGGCAACCCGGTCAGCCCCAGCATTTT. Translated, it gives CASSLGQPGQPQHF.

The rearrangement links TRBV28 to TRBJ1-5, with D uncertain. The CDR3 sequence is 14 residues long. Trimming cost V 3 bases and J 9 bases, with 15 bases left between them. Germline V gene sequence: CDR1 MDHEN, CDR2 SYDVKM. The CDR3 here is CASSFDSSRRPQHF. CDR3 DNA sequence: TGTGCCAGCAGTTTCGATTCTTCCAGGCGGCCCCAGCATTTT.

Here the CDR3 reads CASSHIMGASGEYEQYF. CDR3 nucleotides: TGCGCCAGCAGCCACATTATGGGAGCTAGCGGGGAATACGAGCAGTACTTC. The chain combines TRBV4-1 with TRBJ2-7, with 9 positions matching TRBD2. The CDR3 is 17 residues long. The junction had 13 bases not matched to a gene; V was cut back by 3 bases and J by 4 bases. Germline V gene lookup returns CDR1 MGHRA and CDR2 YSYEKL.

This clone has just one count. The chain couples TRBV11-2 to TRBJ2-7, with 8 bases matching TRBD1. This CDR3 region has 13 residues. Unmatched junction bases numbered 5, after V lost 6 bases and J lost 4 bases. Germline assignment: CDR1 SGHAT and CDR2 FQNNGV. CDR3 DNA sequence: TGTGCCAGCAGGCGGACAGGGCGGTACGAGCAGTACTTC. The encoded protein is CASRRTGRYEQYF.

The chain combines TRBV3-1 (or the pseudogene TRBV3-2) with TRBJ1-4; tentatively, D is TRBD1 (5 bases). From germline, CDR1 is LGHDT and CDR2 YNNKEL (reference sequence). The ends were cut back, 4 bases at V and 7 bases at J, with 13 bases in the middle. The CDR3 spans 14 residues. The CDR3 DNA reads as TGTGCCAGCAGCCGCGGGACCAGTAGTGAAAAACTGTTTTTT. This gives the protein CASSRGTSSEKLFF.

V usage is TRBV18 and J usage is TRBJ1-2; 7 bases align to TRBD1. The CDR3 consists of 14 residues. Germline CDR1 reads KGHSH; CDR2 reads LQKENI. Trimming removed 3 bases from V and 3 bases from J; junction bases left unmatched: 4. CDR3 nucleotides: TGTGCCAGCTCACCGACAGGGACTGACTATGGCTACACCTTC. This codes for CASSPTGTDYGYTF. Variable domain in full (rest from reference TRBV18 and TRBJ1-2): NAGVMQNPRHLVRRRGQEARLRCSPMKGHSHVYWYRQLPEEGLKFMVYLQKENIIDESGMPKERFSAEFPKEGPSILRIQQVVRGDSAAYFCASSPTGTDYGYTFGSGTRLTVV.